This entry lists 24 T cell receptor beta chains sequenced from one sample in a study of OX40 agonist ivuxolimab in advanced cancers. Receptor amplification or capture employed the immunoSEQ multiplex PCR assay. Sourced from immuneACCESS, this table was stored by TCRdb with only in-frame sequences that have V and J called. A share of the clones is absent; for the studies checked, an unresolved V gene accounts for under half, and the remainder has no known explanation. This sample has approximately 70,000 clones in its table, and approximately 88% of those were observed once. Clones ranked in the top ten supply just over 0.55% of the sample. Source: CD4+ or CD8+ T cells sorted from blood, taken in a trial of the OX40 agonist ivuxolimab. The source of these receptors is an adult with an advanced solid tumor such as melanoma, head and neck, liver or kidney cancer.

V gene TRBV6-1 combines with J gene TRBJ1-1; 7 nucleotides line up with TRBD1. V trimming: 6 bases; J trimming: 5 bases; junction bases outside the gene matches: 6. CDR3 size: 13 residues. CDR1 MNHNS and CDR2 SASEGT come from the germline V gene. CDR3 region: CASRYAGGTEAFF. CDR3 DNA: TGTGCCAGCAGGTACGCAGGGGGAACTGAAGCTTTCTTT.

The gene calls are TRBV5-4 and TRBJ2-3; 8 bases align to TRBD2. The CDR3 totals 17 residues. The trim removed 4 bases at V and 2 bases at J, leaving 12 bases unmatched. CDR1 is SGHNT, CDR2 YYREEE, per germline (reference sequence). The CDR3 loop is CASSRGGSGGYTDTQYF. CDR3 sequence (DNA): TGTGCCAGCAGCCGAGGGGGTTCGGGGGGGTACACAGATACGCAGTATTTT.

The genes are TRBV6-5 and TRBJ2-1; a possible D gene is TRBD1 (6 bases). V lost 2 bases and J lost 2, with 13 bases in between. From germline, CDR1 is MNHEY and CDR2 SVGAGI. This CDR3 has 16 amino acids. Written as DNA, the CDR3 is TGTGCCAGCAGTTACACACAGGGAATCCCCTACAATGAGCAGTTCTTC. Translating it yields CASSYTQGIPYNEQFF.

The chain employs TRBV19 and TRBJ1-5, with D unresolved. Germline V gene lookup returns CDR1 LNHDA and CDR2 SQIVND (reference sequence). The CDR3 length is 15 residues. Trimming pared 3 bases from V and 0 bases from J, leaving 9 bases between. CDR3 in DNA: TGTGCCAGTAGTATTGACGTCCCTAGCAATCAGCCCCAGCATTTT. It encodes CASSIDVPSNQPQHF.

The CDR3 DNA follows: TGTGCCTGGAGTACGGACCTCGGGGAGCAGTACTTC. Its translation is CAWSTDLGEQYF. The chain couples TRBV30 to TRBJ2-7, with D hard to call. Per germline, CDR1 GTSNPN and CDR2 SVGIG (reference sequence). Trimming removed 2 bases at V and 7 bases at J, with 12 bases between. This CDR3 region has 12 residues.

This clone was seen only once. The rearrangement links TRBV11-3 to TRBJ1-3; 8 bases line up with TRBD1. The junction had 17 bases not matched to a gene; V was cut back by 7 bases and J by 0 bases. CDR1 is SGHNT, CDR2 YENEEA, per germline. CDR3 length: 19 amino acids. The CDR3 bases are TGTGCCAGCAATCGACCCCGGACAGGGCCCCTAAGCTCTGGAAACACCATATATTTT. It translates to CASNRPRTGPLSSGNTIYF. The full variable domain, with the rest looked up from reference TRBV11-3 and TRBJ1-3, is EAGVVQSPRYKIIEKKQPVAFWCNPISGHNTLYWYLQNLGQGPELLIRYENEEAVDDSQLPKDRFSAERLKGVDSTLKIQPAELGDSAVYLCASNRPRTGPLSSGNTIYFGEGSWLTVV.

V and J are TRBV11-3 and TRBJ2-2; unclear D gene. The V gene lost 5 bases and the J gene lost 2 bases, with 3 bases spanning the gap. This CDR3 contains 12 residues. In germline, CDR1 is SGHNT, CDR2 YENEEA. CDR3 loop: CASSPNTGELFF. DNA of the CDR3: TGTGCCAGCAGCCCTAACACCGGGGAGCTGTTTTTT.

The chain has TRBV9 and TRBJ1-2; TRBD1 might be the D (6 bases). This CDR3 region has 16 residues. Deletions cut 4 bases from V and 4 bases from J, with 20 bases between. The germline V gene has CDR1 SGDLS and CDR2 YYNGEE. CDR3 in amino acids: CASSPAGDPRGYGYTF. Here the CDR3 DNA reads TGTGCCAGCAGCCCCGCCGGGGACCCCAGGGGCTATGGCTACACCTTC.

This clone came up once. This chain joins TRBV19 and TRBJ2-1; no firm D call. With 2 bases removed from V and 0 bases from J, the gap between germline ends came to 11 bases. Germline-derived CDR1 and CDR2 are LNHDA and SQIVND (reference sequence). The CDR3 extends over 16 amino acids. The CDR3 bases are TGTGCCAGTAGTATATCCAAGGCGAGCTCCTACAATGAGCAGTTCTTC. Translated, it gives CASSISKASSYNEQFF.

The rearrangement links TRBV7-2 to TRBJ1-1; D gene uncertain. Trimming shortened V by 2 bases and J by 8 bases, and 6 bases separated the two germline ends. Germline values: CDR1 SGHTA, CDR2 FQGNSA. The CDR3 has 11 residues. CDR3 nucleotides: TGTGCCAGCAGCTTACAGTTCGAAGCTTTCTTT. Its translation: CASSLQFEAFF.

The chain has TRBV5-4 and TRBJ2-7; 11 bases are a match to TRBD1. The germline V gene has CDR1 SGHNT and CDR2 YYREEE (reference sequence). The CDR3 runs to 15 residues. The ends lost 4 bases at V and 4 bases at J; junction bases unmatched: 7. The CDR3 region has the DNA TGTGCCAGCAGCGTGCGGGACAGGGGGGTATACGAGCAGTACTTC. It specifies CASSVRDRGVYEQYF.

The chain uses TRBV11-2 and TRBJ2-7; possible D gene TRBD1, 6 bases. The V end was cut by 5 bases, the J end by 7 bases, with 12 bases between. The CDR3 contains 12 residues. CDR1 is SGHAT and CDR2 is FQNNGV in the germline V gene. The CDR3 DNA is TGTGCCAGCAGCCGCCTACAGGGAGAGCAGTACTTC. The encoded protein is CASSRLQGEQYF.

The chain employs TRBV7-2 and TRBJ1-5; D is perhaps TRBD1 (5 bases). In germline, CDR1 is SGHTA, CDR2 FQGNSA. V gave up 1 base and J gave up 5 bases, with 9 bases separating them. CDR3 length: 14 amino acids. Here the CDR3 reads CASSLGGGDQPQHF. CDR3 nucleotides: TGTGCCAGCAGCTTAGGGGGCGGGGATCAGCCCCAGCATTTT.

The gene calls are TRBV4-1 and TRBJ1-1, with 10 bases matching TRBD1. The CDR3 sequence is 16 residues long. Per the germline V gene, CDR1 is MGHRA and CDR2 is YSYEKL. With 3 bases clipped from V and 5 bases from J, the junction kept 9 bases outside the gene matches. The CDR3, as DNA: TGCGCCAGCAGCCACCGGGACAGGGGAGGGAATACTGAAGCTTTCTTT. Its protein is CASSHRDRGGNTEAFF.

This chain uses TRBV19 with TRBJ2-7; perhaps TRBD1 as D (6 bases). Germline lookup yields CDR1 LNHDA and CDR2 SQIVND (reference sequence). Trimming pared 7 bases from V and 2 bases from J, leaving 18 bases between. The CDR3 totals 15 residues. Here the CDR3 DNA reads TGTGCCAGTACTCCCACGGACAGCCGAACCTACGAGCAGTACTTC. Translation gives CASTPTDSRTYEQYF.

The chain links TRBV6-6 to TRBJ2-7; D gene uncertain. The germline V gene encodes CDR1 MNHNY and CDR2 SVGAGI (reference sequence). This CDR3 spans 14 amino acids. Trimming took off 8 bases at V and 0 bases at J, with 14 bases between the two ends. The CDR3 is CASARGTVSYEQYF. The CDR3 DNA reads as TGTGCCAGCGCCCGTGGCACTGTCTCCTACGAGCAGTACTTC.

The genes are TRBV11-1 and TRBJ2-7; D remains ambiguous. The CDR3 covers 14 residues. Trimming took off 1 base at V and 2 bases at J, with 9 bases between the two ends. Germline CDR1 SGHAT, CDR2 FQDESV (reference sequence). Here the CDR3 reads CASSLEIGTYEQYF. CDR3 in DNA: TGTGCCAGCAGCTTAGAAATAGGGACCTACGAGCAGTACTTC.

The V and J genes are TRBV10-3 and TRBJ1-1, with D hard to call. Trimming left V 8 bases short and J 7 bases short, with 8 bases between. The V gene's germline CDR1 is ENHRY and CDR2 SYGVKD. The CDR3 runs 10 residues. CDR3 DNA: TGTGCCATCGGTAGGGATGAAGCTTTCTTT. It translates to CAIGRDEAFF.

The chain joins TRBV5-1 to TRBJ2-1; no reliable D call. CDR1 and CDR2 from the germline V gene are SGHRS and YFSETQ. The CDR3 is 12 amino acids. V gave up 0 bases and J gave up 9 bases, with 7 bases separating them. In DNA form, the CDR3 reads TGCGCCAGCAGCTTGGTTCAGGCTGAGCAGTTCTTC. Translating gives CASSLVQAEQFF. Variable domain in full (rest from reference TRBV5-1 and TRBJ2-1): KAGVTQTPRYLIKTRGQQVTLSCSPISGHRSVSWYQQTPGQGLQFLFEYFSETQRNKGNFPGRFSGRQFSNSRSEMNVSTLELGDSALYLCASSLVQAEQFFGPGTRLTVL.

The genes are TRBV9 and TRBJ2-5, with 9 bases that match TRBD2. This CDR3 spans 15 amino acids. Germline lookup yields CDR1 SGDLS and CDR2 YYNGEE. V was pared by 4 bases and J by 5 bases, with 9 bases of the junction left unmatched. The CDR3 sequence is CASSSTLGLAETQYF. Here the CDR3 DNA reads TGTGCCAGCAGCTCTACCCTCGGACTAGCGGAGACCCAGTACTTC.

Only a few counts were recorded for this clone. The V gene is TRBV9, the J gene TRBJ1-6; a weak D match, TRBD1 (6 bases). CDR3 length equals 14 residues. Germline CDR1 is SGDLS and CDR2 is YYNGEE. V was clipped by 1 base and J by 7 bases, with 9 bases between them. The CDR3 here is CASSVQDRNSPLHF. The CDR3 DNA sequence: TGTGCCAGCAGCGTACAAGACAGGAATTCACCCCTCCACTTT.

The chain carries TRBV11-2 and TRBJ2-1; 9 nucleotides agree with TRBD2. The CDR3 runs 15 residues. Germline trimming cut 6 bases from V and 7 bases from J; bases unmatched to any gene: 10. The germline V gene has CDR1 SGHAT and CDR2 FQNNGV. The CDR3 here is CASRRSWTSANEQFF. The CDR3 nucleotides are TGTGCCAGCAGAAGAAGTTGGACTAGCGCAAATGAGCAGTTCTTC.

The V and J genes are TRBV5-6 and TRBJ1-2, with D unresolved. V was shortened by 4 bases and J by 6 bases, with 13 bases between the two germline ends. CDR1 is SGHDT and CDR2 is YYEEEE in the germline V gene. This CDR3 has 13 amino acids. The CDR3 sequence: CASSTGPVDGYTF. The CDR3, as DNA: TGTGCCAGCAGCACTGGACCTGTAGATGGCTACACCTTC.

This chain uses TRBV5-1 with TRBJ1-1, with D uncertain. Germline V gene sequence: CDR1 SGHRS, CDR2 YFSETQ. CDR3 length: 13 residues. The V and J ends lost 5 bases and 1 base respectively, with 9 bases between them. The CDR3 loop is CASRNSKNTEAFF. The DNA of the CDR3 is TGCGCCAGCAGGAACAGCAAGAACACTGAAGCTTTCTTT.